This T cell receptor (beta chain) stems from a study of cytomegalovirus exposure and HLA in healthy donors. Study observations and caveats: The authors enumerated around 150 TCR beta chains as linked to cytomegalovirus.

Comments on this clone: The antigen is unknown.

V gave up 3 bases and J gave up 3 bases, with 9 bases separating them. The germline V gene encodes CDR1 MNHEY and CDR2 SMNVEV (reference sequence). The CDR3 runs to 15 residues. Clones were read by immunoSEQ multiplex PCR, and TCRdb kept only the in-frame ones, dropping some. The table includes about 110,000 clones, under 97% detected once. J is TRBJ2-6 and V is TRBV27, with D unresolved. This TCR was recovered from a woman between 18 and 30 years old in good health and CMV-seronegative. The sequencing input was PBMCs. This chain's CDR3 is CASSFLLGGANVLTF. In nucleotides, the CDR3 is TGTGCCAGCAGTTTTCTCCTCGGTGGGGCCAACGTCCTGACTTTC.